This is a list of T cell receptor beta chains from one sample in a study of control samples from healthy donors and cancer patients. Produced via immunoSEQ multiplex PCR; TCRdb's table is partial and in-frame only. The sample lists over 100,000 clones, around 90% seen once, with 2% to 3% in the top ten. Source material: blood. Source of these receptors: a middle-aged man in good health. Each CDR3 is given with its conserved first and last residue. D genes are given only for firm matches. Clone size is shown for a subset of rows, as once, few, many or a class of expanded clone.

J gene: TRBJ2-7; D gene: NA; V gene: TRBV10-1; clone size: NA; CDR3 length: 13; CDR3 protein: CASSESGRYEQYF; CDR3 DNA: TGCGCCAGCAGTGAGTCTGGGAGGTACGAGCAGTACTTC
J gene: TRBJ1-5; D gene: NA; V gene: TRBV27; clone size: NA; CDR3 length: 17; CDR3 protein: CASSPRSTRVSNQPQHF; CDR3 DNA: TGTGCCAGCAGTCCTCGTTCCACACGGGTTAGCAATCAGCCCCAGCATTTT
J gene: TRBJ2-7; D gene: TRBD1; V gene: TRBV6-6; clone size: NA; CDR3 length: 15; CDR3 protein: CASSPNRDRGDEQYF; CDR3 DNA: TGTGCCAGCAGTCCTAACCGGGACAGGGGCGACGAGCAGTACTTC
J gene: TRBJ1-2; D gene: NA; V gene: TRBV7-9; clone size: NA; CDR3 length: 13; CDR3 protein: CATGRGLNYGYTF; CDR3 DNA: TGTGCCACTGGCCGCGGACTTAACTATGGCTACACCTTC
J gene: TRBJ1-2; D gene: NA; V gene: TRBV5-1; clone size: NA; CDR3 length: 16; CDR3 protein: CASSWTPQEDDYGYTF; CDR3 DNA: TGCGCCAGCAGCTGGACCCCCCAGGAGGATGACTATGGCTACACCTTC
J gene: TRBJ2-3; D gene: TRBD2; V gene: TRBV9; clone size: NA; CDR3 length: 14; CDR3 protein: CASSEDSGGDTQYF; CDR3 DNA: TGTGCCAGCAGCGAAGATAGCGGGGGGGATACGCAGTATTTT
J gene: TRBJ2-1; D gene: TRBD2; V gene: TRBV7-3; clone size: NA; CDR3 length: 15; CDR3 protein: CASSLGGSGVNEQFF; CDR3 DNA: TGTGCCAGCAGCTTAGGGGGTAGCGGGGTTAATGAGCAGTTCTTC
J gene: TRBJ2-2; D gene: NA; V gene: TRBV2; clone size: NA; CDR3 length: 12; CDR3 protein: CASSWGLGELFF; CDR3 DNA: TGTGCCAGCAGCTGGGGCCTAGGGGAGCTGTTTTTT
J gene: TRBJ1-4; D gene: NA; V gene: TRBV12-3/TRBV12-4; clone size: NA; CDR3 length: 12; CDR3 protein: CASSFFAEKLFF; CDR3 DNA: TGTGCCAGCAGTTTTTTTGCTGAAAAACTGTTTTTT
J gene: TRBJ1-2; D gene: NA; V gene: TRBV5-1; clone size: NA; CDR3 length: 13; CDR3 protein: CASSLSANYGYTF; CDR3 DNA: TGCGCCAGCAGCTTATCAGCTAACTATGGCTACACCTTC
J gene: TRBJ2-3; D gene: NA; V gene: TRBV5-1; clone size: once; CDR3 length: 15; CDR3 protein: CASSPPGPSTDTQYF; CDR3 DNA: TGCGCCAGCAGCCCCCCGGGCCCTAGCACAGATACGCAGTATTTT
J gene: TRBJ1-3; D gene: TRBD1; V gene: TRBV2; clone size: once; CDR3 length: 16; CDR3 protein: CASMETQGFSGNTIYF; CDR3 DNA: TGTGCCAGCATGGAAACACAGGGGTTCTCTGGAAACACCATATATTTT
J gene: TRBJ2-4; D gene: TRBD2; V gene: TRBV29-1; clone size: once; CDR3 length: 21; CDR3 protein: CSVEDPEREPPRELAKNIQYF; CDR3 DNA: TGCAGCGTTGAAGATCCGGAGCGGGAGCCTCCCCGAGAGTTAGCCAAAAACATTCAGTACTTC
J gene: TRBJ1-1; D gene: NA; V gene: TRBV5-1; clone size: NA; CDR3 length: 14; CDR3 protein: CASRDRPMNTEAFF; CDR3 DNA: TGCGCCAGCAGGGACAGACCTATGAACACTGAAGCTTTCTTT
J gene: TRBJ2-1; D gene: NA; V gene: TRBV7-9; clone size: NA; CDR3 length: 14; CDR3 protein: CASSLLWANNEQFF; CDR3 DNA: TGTGCCAGCAGCTTATTGTGGGCTAACAATGAGCAGTTCTTC
J gene: TRBJ2-2; D gene: TRBD1; V gene: TRBV9; clone size: once; CDR3 length: 13; CDR3 protein: CASSSGGYGELFF; CDR3 DNA: TGTGCCAGCAGCTCAGGGGGTTACGGCGAGCTGTTTTTT
J gene: TRBJ2-7; D gene: NA; V gene: TRBV2; clone size: NA; CDR3 length: 14; CDR3 protein: CASSYDRISYEQYF; CDR3 DNA: TGTGCCAGCAGTTATGACAGAATCTCCTACGAGCAGTACTTC
J gene: TRBJ1-4; D gene: NA; V gene: TRBV6-1; clone size: NA; CDR3 length: 14; CDR3 protein: CASSEGTVNEKLFF; CDR3 DNA: TGTGCCAGCAGTGAAGGGACAGTTAATGAAAAACTGTTTTTT
J gene: TRBJ1-6; D gene: NA; V gene: TRBV12-1; clone size: NA; CDR3 length: 15; CDR3 protein: CASSFPGQGNSPLHF; CDR3 DNA: TGTGCCAGCAGCTTCCCGGGACAGGGAAATTCACCCCTCCACTTT
J gene: TRBJ1-2; D gene: NA; V gene: TRBV28; clone size: NA; CDR3 length: 12; CDR3 protein: CASSQGFYGYTF; CDR3 DNA: TGTGCCAGCAGTCAAGGGTTCTATGGCTACACCTTC
J gene: TRBJ1-2; D gene: TRBD1; V gene: TRBV5-1; clone size: NA; CDR3 length: 15; CDR3 protein: CASSLADRANYGYTF; CDR3 DNA: TGCGCCAGCAGCTTGGCGGACAGGGCTAACTATGGCTACACCTTC
J gene: TRBJ2-7; D gene: TRBD2; V gene: TRBV6-2/TRBV6-3; clone size: NA; CDR3 length: 19; CDR3 protein: CASSYHPAGGPNRPYEQYF; CDR3 DNA: TGTGCCAGCAGTTACCACCCAGCGGGGGGGCCTAATCGGCCCTACGAGCAGTACTTC
J gene: TRBJ2-2; D gene: NA; V gene: TRBV19; clone size: NA; CDR3 length: 14; CDR3 protein: CASSSVAATGELFF; CDR3 DNA: TGTGCCAGTAGTTCCGTAGCGGCGACCGGGGAGCTGTTTTTT